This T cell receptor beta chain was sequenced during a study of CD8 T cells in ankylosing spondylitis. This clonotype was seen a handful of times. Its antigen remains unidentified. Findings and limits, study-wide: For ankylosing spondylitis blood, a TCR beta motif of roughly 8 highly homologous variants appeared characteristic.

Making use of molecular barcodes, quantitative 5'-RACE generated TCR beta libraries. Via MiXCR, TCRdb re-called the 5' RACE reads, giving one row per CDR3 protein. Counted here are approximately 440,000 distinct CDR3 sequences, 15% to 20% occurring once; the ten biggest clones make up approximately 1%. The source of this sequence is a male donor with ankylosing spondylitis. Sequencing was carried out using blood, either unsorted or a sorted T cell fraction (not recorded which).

The CDR3 coding sequence is TGCAGTGCTATCCCCCAGACTAGCAGAGATGAGCAGTTCTTC. Protein product: CSAIPQTSRDEQFF. This chain connects TRBV20-1 to TRBJ2-1; 7 bases agree with TRBD2. Germline V gene sequence: CDR1 DFQATT, CDR2 SNEGSKA (reference sequence). The CDR3 covers 14 residues. Trimming removed 4 bases from V and 8 bases from J; junction bases left unmatched: 11.